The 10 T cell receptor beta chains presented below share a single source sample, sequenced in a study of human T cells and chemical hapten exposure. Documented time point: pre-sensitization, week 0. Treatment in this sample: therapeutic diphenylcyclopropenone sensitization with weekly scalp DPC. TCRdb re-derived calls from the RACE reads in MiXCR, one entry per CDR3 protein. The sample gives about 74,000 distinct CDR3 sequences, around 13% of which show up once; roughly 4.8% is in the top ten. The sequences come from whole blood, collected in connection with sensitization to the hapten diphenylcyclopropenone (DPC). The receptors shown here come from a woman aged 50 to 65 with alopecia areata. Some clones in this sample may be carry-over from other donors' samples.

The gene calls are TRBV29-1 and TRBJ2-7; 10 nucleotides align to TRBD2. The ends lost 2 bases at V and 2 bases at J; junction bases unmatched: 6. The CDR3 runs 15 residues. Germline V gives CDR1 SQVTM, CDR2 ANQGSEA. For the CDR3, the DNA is TGCAGCGTTGAATTCGGGACTAGCGCTGCCTACGAGCAGTACTTC. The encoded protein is CSVEFGTSAAYEQYF.

CDR3 coding DNA: TGCAGTGCCAGGAAGGACAGGGGGCGTGAAAAACTGTTTTTT. Protein sequence: CSARKDRGREKLFF. This chain connects TRBV20-1 to TRBJ1-4; 11 bases fit TRBD1. The CDR3 has 14 amino acids. V was clipped by 6 bases and J by 7 bases; unmatched bases: 7. Germline values: CDR1 DFQATT, CDR2 SNEGSKA (reference sequence).

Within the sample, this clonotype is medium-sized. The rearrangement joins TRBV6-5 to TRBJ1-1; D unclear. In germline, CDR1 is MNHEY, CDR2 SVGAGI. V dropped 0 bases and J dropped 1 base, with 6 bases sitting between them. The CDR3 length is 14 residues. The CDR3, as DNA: TGTGCCAGCAGTTACTCACGCGAGAACACTGAAGCTTTCTTT. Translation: CASSYSRENTEAFF.

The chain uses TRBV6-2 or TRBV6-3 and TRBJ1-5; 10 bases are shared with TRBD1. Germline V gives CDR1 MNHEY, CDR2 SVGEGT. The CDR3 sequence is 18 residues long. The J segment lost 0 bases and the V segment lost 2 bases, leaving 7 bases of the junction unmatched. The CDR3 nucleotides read TGTGCCAGCAGTTACGTCGGGACAGGGGCCTATAGCAATCAGCCCCAGCATTTT. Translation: CASSYVGTGAYSNQPQHF.

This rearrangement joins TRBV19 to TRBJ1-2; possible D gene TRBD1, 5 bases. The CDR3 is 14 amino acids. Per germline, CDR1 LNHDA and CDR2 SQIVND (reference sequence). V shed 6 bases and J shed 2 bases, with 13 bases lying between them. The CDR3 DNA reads TGTGCCAGTAGCCACAGGAGGCGGAACTATGGCTACACCTTC. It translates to CASSHRRRNYGYTF.

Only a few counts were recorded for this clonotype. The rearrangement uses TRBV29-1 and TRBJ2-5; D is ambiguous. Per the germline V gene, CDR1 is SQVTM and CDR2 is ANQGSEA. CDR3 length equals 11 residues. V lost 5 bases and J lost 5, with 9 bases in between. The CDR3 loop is CSVTRSETQYF. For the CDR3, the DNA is TGCAGCGTTACCAGATCTGAGACCCAGTACTTC.

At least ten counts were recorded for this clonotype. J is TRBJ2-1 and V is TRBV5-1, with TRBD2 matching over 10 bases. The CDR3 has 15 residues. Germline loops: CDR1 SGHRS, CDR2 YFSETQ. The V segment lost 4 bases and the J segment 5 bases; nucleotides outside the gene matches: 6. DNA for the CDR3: TGCGCCAGCAGCCGGCCGGGACTAGCGAACAATGAGCAGTTCTTC. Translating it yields CASSRPGLANNEQFF.

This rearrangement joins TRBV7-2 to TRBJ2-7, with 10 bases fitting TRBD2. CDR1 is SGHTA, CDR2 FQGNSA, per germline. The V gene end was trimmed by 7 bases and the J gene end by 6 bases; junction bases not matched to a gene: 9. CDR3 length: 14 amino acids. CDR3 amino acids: CASTSQAGGLEQYF. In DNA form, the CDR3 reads TGTGCCAGCACATCCCAAGCGGGGGGGCTCGAGCAGTACTTC.

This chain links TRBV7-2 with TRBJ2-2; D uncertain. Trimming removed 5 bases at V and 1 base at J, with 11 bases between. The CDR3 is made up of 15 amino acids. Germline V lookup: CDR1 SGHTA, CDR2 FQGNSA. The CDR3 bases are TGTGCCAGCAGCCTCCGGTTCGGGAACACCGGGGAGCTGTTTTTT. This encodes CASSLRFGNTGELFF.

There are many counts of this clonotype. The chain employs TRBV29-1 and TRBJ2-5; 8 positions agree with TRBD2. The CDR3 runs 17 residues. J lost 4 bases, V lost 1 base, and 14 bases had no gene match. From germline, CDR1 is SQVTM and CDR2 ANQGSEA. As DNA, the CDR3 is TGCAGCGTTGAAGGAGGTTACCAGCGGGAGCCGCGAGAGACCCAGTACTTC. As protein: CSVEGGYQREPRETQYF.